These 16 T cell receptor beta chains came from one sample sequenced in a study of blood T cell repertoires in COVID-19. Sequencing used immunoSEQ multiplex PCR; TCRdb keeps in-frame clones, though not all of them. The sample holds about 320,000 clones, around 92% seen once. The material sequenced was peripheral blood. All receptors come from a woman in her thirties with COVID-19, enrolled during active disease.

The V and J genes are TRBV9 and TRBJ1-2, with 8 bases aligning to TRBD1. CDR1 and CDR2 (germline): SGDLS, YYNGEE. V gave up 1 base and J gave up 4 bases; unmatched junction bases: 6. The CDR3 loop spans 15 amino acids. The DNA of the CDR3 is TGTGCCAGCAGCGTACAGGGGGCGCCGGTCTATGGCTACACCTTC. Its protein product is CASSVQGAPVYGYTF.

The chain employs TRBV10-3 and TRBJ2-7; 9 bases are shared with TRBD1. Germline values: CDR1 ENHRY, CDR2 SYGVKD. This CDR3 spans 14 amino acids. V lost 6 bases to trimming and J lost 0 bases; unmatched junction nucleotides: 3. In DNA form, the CDR3 reads TGTGCCATCAGGGGGACAGGGACCTCCTACGAGCAGTACTTC. Its protein is CAIRGTGTSYEQYF.

The rearrangement uses TRBV6-6 and TRBJ2-7; maybe TRBD2 (5 bases). The CDR3 is made up of 15 amino acids. CDR1 is MNHNY and CDR2 is SVGAGI in the germline V gene (reference sequence). V was shortened by 0 bases and J by 5 bases, with 14 bases between the two germline ends. CDR3 DNA sequence: TGTGCCAGCAGTTACTCGGGGAGTCAAGGGAACGAGCAGTACTTC. Translation gives CASSYSGSQGNEQYF.

V is TRBV29-1 and J is TRBJ1-1; D gene uncertain. Germline lookup yields CDR1 SQVTM and CDR2 ANQGSEA. Trimming shortened V by 5 bases and J by 4 bases, and 11 bases separated the two germline ends. The CDR3 sequence is 12 residues long. The CDR3 loop is CSVTEWFTEAFF. The CDR3 DNA sequence: TGCAGCGTTACTGAGTGGTTCACTGAAGCTTTCTTT. The whole variable domain, remainder taken from reference TRBV29-1 and TRBJ1-1, is SAVISQKPSRDICQRGTSLTIQCQVDSQVTMMFWYRQQPGQSLTLIATANQGSEATYESGFVIDKFPISRPNLTFSTLTVSNMSPEDSSIYLCSVTEWFTEAFFGQGTRLTVV.

The genes are TRBV5-1 and TRBJ2-7; a possible D gene is TRBD2 (6 bases). CDR3 length: 12 amino acids. The V end was cut by 4 bases, the J end by 9 bases, with 14 bases between. CDR1 is SGHRS, CDR2 YFSETQ, per germline. The CDR3 region has the DNA TGCGCCAGCAGCGGAGGGACTCCGCCGCAGTACTTC. It specifies CASSGGTPPQYF.

The V call is TRBV2, the J call TRBJ2-1, with D tentatively TRBD2 (6 bases). Germline V gives CDR1 SNHLY, CDR2 FYNNEI. The CDR3 is 12 amino acids. Between the trimmed V and J ends, which lost 7 bases and 7 bases, there was a span of 11 bases. The CDR3, as DNA: TGTGCCAGCACCTGGGAGGTGAATGAGCAGTTCTTC. Its translation: CASTWEVNEQFF.

The chain combines TRBV5-1 with TRBJ1-4, with 11 bases fitting TRBD1. The CDR3 has 18 residues. With 4 bases clipped from V and 0 bases from J, the junction kept 8 bases outside the gene matches. The germline V gene encodes CDR1 SGHRS and CDR2 YFSETQ. This chain's CDR3 is CASSRSGTGGSTNEKLFF. Here the CDR3 DNA reads TGCGCCAGCAGCAGGTCCGGGACAGGGGGTTCAACTAATGAAAAACTGTTTTTT.

The CDR3 here is CASSLSWDRGPRAFF. In nucleotides, the CDR3 is TGTGCCAGCAGCTTAAGTTGGGACAGGGGTCCTAGGGCTTTCTTT. The genes are TRBV7-9 and TRBJ1-1; 10 positions agree with TRBD1. The CDR3 totals 15 residues. Germline V lookup: CDR1 SEHNR, CDR2 FQNEAQ (reference sequence). The V segment lost 2 bases and the J segment 11 bases; nucleotides outside the gene matches: 11.

The V and J genes are TRBV3-1 (or the pseudogene TRBV3-2) and TRBJ1-2; D perhaps matches TRBD1 (5 bases). Deletions cut 1 base from V and 4 bases from J, with 7 bases between. Germline CDR1 is LGHDT and CDR2 is YNNKEL (reference sequence). The CDR3 is 13 residues long. CDR3 in amino acids: CASSQGGLYGYTF. CDR3 nucleotide sequence: TGTGCCAGCAGCCAAGGGGGCCTCTATGGCTACACCTTC.

In this sample, this clone turned up once. J is TRBJ2-3 and V is TRBV5-6, with 7 bases fitting TRBD2. This CDR3 has 15 amino acids. Germline V gives CDR1 SGHDT, CDR2 YYEEEE. V dropped 4 bases and J dropped 2; count of bases not matched to a gene: 7. CDR3 DNA: TGTGCCAGCAGCCCAACTAGCGCGTACACAGATACGCAGTATTTT. Encoded protein: CASSPTSAYTDTQYF.

V is TRBV9 and J is TRBJ1-6; D is unresolved. Germline V gives CDR1 SGDLS, CDR2 YYNGEE. Trimming shortened V by 0 bases and J by 9 bases, and 16 bases separated the two germline ends. The CDR3 is 16 amino acids. The CDR3 sequence: CASSVDGSGYSSPLHF. The CDR3, as DNA: TGTGCCAGCAGCGTAGATGGCAGTGGATACAGTTCACCCCTCCACTTT.

This clone was picked up one time. The chain recombines TRBV6-2 or TRBV6-3 with TRBJ2-5; TRBD1 matches at 11 bases. Germline V CDR1 and CDR2: MNHEY, SVGEGT. The CDR3 runs 16 residues. Unmatched junction bases numbered 10, after V lost 6 bases and J lost 4 bases. This CDR3 is CASSPHRDRGVETQYF. In DNA, the CDR3 is TGTGCCAGCAGCCCTCACCGGGACAGGGGGGTAGAGACCCAGTACTTC.

The J gene is TRBJ2-1, the V gene TRBV5-5; D is uncertain. CDR1 is SGHKS and CDR2 is YYEKEE in the germline V gene (reference sequence). The V and J ends lost 0 bases and 3 bases respectively, with 7 bases between them. This CDR3 is 14 amino acids long. The chain's CDR3 is CASSLVQNYNEQFF. The CDR3 nucleotides read TGTGCCAGCAGCTTGGTACAGAACTACAATGAGCAGTTCTTC.

J is TRBJ2-1 and V is TRBV11-2; weak D call: TRBD1 (6 bases). Germline assignment: CDR1 SGHAT and CDR2 FQNNGV. The V gene lost 3 bases and the J gene lost 15 bases, with 12 bases spanning the gap. The CDR3 runs 11 residues. The CDR3 here is CASSLRGTMFF. The CDR3 nucleotides read TGTGCCAGCAGCTTGAGGGGGACCATGTTCTTC.

This clone was recorded a few times. The gene calls are TRBV20-1 and TRBJ1-1; maybe TRBD1 (6 bases). Trimming stripped 6 bases from V and 4 bases from J, with 18 bases between. Germline V gene data show CDR1 as DFQATT and CDR2 as SNEGSKA (reference sequence). CDR3 length: 14 residues. Here the CDR3 reads CSASNRVSRTEAFF. The DNA for the CDR3 is TGCAGTGCAAGTAACAGGGTTTCTCGCACTGAAGCTTTCTTT.

The V call is TRBV5-1, the J call TRBJ1-6; 9 bases match TRBD1. The CDR3 is 14 amino acids. The V and J ends lost 4 bases and 9 bases, in that order; junction bases with no gene match: 5. Germline values: CDR1 SGHRS, CDR2 YFSETQ. CDR3 nucleotides: TGCGCCAGCAGCCAGGGACAGGGACTTTCACCCCTCCACTTT. Its translation: CASSQGQGLSPLHF.